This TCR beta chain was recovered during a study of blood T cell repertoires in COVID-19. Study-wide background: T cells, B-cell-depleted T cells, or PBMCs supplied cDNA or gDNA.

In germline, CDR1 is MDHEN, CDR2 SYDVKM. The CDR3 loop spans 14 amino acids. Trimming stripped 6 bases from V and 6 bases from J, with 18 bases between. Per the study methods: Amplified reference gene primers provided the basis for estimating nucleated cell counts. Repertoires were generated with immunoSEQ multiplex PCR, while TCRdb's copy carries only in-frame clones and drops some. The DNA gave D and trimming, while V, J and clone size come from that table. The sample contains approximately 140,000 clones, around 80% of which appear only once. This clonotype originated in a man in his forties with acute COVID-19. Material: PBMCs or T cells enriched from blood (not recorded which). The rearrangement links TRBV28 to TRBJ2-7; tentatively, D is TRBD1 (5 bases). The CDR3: CASRWGGRGGEQYF. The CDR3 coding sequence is TGTGCCAGCAGATGGGGCGGTAGGGGCGGCGAGCAGTACTTC.